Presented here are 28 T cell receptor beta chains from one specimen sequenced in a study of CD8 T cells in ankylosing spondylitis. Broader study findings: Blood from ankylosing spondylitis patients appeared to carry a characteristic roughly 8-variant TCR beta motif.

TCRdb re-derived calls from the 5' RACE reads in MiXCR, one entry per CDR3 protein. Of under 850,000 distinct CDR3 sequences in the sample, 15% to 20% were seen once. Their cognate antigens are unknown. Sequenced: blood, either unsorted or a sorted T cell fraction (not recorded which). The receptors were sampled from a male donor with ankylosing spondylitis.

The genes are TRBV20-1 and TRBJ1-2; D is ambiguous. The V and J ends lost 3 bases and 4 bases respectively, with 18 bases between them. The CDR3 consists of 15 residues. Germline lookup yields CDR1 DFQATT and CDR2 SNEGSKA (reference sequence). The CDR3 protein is CSASVYPGEGYGYTF. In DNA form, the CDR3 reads TGCAGTGCTAGCGTTTACCCTGGAGAGGGCTATGGCTACACCTTC.

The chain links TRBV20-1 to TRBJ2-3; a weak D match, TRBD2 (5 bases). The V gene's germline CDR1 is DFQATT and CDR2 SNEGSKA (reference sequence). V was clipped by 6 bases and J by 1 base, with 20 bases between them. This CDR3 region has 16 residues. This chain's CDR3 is CSASGRWLGGTDTQYF. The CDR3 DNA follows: TGCAGTGCCTCTGGGCGGTGGCTGGGAGGCACAGATACGCAGTATTTT.

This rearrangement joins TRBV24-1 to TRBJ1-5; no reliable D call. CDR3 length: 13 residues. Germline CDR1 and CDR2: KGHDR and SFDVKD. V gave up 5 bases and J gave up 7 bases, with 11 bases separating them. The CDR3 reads CATSGSGIQPQHF. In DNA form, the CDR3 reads TGTGCCACCAGTGGCTCCGGGATCCAGCCCCAGCATTTT.

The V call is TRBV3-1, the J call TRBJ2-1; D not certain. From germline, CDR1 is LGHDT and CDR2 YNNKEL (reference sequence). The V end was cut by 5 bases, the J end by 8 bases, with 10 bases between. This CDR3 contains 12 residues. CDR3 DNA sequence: TGTGCCAGCAGCGGCGTCGGGTATGAGCAGTTCTTC. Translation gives CASSGVGYEQFF.

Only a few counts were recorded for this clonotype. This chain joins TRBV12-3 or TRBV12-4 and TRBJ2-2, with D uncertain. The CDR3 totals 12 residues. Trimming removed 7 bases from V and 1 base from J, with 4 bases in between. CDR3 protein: CASNMNTGELFF. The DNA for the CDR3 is TGTGCCAGCAACATGAACACCGGGGAGCTGTTTTTT.

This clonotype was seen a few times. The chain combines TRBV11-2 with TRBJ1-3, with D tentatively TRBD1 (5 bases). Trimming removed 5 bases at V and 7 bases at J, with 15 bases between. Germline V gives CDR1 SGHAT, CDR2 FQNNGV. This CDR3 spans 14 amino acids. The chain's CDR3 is CASSPRPEGNTIYF. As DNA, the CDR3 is TGTGCCAGCAGCCCCAGACCGGAGGGGAACACCATATATTTT.

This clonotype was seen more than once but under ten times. The CDR3 DNA is TGTGCCAGCAGTTTAGCAGCGGCTGAAGCTTTCTTT. Protein product: CASSLAAAEAFF. V is TRBV12-3 or TRBV12-4 and J is TRBJ1-1; D is unclear. Between the trimmed V and J ends, which lost 0 bases and 6 bases, there was a span of 5 bases. This CDR3 is built from 12 residues.

The DNA of the CDR3 is TGTGCCAGCAGCTTATCTAGCGGGATCGACACCGGGGAGCTGTTTTTT. Translation: CASSLSSGIDTGELFF. The rearrangement uses TRBV7-2 and TRBJ2-2, with 9 bases lining up with TRBD2. The CDR3 covers 16 residues. In germline, CDR1 is SGHTA, CDR2 FQGNSA. The V and J ends lost 2 bases and 3 bases, in that order; junction bases with no gene match: 4.

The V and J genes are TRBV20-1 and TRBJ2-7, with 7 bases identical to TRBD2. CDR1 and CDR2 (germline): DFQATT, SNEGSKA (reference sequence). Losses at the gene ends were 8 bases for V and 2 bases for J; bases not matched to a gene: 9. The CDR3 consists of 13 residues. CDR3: CSTITSEPYEQYF. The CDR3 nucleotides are TGCAGTACTATAACTAGCGAACCCTACGAGCAGTACTTC.

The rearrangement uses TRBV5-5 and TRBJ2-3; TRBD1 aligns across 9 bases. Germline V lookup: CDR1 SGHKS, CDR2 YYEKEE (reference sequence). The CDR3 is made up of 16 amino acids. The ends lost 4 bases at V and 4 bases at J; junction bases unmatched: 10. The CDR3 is CASSVAGTGSADTQYF. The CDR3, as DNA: TGTGCCAGCAGCGTGGCCGGGACAGGGAGCGCAGATACGCAGTATTTT.

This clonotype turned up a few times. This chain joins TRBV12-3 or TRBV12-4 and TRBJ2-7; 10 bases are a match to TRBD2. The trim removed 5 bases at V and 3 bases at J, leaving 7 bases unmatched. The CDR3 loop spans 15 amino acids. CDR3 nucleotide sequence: TGTGCCAGCAGTAGCCTAGCGGGAGCGATCTACGAGCAGTACTTC. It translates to CASSSLAGAIYEQYF.

CDR3: CASRDPGGNEQFF. In nucleotides, the CDR3 is TGCGCCAGCCGAGACCCTGGGGGCAATGAGCAGTTCTTC. This rearrangement joins TRBV5-1 to TRBJ2-1, with D possibly being TRBD1 or TRBD2 (5 bases each). Looked up from germline, CDR1 is SGHRS and CDR2 is YFSETQ. The CDR3 extends over 13 amino acids. Trimming removed 7 bases at V and 6 bases at J, with 14 bases between.

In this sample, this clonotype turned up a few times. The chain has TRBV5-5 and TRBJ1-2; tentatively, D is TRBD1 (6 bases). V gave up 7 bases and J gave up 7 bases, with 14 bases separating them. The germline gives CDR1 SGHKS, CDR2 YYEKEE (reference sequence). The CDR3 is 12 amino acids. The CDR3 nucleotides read TGTGCCAGCTGGGCAGGGGTCGTTGGCTACACCTTC. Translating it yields CASWAGVVGYTF.

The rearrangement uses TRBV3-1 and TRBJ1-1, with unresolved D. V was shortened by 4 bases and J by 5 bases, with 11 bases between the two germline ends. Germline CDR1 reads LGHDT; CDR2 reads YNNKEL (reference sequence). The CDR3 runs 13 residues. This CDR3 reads CASSRVSGTEAFF. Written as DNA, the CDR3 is TGTGCCAGCAGCCGAGTGAGCGGGACTGAAGCTTTCTTT.

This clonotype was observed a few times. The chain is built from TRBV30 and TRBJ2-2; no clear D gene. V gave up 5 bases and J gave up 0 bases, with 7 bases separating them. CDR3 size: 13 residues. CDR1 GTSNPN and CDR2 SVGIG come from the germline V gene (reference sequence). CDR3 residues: CAWPDSNTGELFF. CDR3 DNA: TGTGCCTGGCCGGATTCGAACACCGGGGAGCTGTTTTTT. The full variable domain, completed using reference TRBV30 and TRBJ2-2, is SQTIHQWPATLVQPVGSPLSLECTVEGTSNPNLYWYRQAAGRGLQLLFYSVGIGQISSEVPQNLSASRPQDRQFILSSKKLLLSDSGFYLCAWPDSNTGELFFGEGSRLTVL.

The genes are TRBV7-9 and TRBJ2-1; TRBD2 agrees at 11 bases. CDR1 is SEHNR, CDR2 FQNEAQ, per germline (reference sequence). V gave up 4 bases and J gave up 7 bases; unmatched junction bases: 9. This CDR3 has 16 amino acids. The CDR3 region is CASSSATSGGGNEQFF. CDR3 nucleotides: TGTGCCAGCAGCTCGGCAACTAGCGGGGGAGGGAATGAGCAGTTCTTC.

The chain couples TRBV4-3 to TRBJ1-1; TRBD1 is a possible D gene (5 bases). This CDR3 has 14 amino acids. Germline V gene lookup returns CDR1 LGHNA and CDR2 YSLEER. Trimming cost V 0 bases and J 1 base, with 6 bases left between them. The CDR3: CASSQETENTEAFF. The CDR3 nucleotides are TGCGCCAGCAGCCAAGAGACAGAGAACACTGAAGCTTTCTTT.

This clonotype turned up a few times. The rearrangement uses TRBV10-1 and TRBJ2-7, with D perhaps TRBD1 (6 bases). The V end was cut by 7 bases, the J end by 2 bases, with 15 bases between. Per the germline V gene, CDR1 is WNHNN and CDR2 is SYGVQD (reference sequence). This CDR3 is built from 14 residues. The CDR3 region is CASTLQGLAYEQYF. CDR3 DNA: TGCGCCAGCACTCTCCAGGGGCTAGCCTACGAGCAGTACTTC.

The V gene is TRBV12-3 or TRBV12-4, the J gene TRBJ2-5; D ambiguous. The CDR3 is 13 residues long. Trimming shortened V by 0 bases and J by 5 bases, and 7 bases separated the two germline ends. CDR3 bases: TGTGCCAGCAGTTTAGCCGAGGCGGAGACCCAGTACTTC. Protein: CASSLAEAETQYF.

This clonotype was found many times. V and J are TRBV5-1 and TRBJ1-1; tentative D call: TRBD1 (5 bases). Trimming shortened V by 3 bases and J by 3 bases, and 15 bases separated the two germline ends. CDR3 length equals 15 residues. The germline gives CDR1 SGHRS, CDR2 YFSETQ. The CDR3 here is CASSYQRIGDTEAFF. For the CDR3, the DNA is TGCGCCAGCAGCTACCAGCGAATAGGGGACACTGAAGCTTTCTTT.

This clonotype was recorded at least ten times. The CDR3 coding sequence is TGCGCCAGCAGCCGGACACTAGCGGCCCGCACAGATACGCAGTATTTT. This codes for CASSRTLAARTDTQYF. The V call is TRBV4-3, the J call TRBJ2-3, with 8 positions matching TRBD2. Germline CDR1 is LGHNA and CDR2 is YSLEER. The CDR3 covers 16 residues. Trimming cost V 4 bases and J 1 base; bases outside gene matches: 7.

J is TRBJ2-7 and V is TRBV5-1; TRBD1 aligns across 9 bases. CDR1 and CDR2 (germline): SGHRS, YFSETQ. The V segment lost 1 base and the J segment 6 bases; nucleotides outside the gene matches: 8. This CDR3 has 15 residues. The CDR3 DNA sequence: TGCGCCAGCAGCTTGACAGGGGGCCTATTGAGCGAGCAGTACTTC. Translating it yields CASSLTGGLLSEQYF.

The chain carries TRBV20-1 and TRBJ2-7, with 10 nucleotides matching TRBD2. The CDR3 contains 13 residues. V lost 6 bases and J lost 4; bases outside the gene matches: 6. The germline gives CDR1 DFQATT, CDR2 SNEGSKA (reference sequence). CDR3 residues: CSAKTSGKYEQYF. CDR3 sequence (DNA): TGCAGTGCGAAAACTAGCGGGAAATACGAGCAGTACTTC.

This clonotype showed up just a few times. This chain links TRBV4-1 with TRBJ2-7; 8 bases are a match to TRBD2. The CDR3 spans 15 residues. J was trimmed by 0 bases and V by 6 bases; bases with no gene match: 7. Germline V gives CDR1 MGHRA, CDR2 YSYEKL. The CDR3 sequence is CASRHTSGPSYEQYF. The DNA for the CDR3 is TGCGCCAGCAGACACACTAGCGGCCCCTCCTACGAGCAGTACTTC.

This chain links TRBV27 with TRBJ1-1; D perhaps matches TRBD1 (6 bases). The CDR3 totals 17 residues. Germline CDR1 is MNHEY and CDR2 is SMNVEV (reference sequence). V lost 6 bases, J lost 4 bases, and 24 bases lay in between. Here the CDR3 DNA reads TGTGCCAGCAGGTCTGGAGTCGGGGGCGCATGGGGCACTGAAGCTTTCTTT. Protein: CASRSGVGGAWGTEAFF.

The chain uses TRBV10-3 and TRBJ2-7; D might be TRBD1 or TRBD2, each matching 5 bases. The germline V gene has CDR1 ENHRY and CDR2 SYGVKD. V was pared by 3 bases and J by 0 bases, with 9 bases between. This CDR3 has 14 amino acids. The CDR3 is CAISDGDLSYEQYF. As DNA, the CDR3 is TGTGCCATCAGTGACGGGGACCTCTCCTACGAGCAGTACTTC.

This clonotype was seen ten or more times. The CDR3 spells CASSSSGELFF. DNA for the CDR3: TGCGCCAGCAGCTCTTCCGGGGAGCTGTTTTTT. The chain links TRBV5-1 to TRBJ2-2; no firm D call. The ends were cut back, 3 bases at V and 6 bases at J, with 3 bases in the middle. CDR1 SGHRS and CDR2 YFSETQ come from the germline V gene. The CDR3 consists of 11 residues.

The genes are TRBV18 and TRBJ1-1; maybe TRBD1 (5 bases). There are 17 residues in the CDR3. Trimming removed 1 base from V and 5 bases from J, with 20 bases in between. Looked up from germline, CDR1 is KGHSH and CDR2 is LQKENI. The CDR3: CASSPRVGGEKSTEAFF. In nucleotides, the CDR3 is TGTGCCAGCTCACCACGGGTCGGGGGGGAGAAGAGTACTGAAGCTTTCTTT.